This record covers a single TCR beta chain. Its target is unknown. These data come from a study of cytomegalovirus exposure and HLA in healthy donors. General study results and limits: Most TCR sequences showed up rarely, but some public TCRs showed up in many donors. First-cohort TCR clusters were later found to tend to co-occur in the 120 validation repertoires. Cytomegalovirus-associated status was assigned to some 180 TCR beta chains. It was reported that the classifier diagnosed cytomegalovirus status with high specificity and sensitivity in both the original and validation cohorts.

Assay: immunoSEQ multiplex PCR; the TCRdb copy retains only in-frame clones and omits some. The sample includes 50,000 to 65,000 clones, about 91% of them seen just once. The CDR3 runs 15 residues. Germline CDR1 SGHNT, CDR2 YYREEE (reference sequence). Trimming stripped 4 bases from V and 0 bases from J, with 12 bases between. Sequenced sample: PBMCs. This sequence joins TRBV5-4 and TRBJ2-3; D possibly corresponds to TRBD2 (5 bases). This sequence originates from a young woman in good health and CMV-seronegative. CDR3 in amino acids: CASSSKRTSTDTQYF. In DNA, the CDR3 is TGTGCCAGCAGCAGTAAGAGGACTAGCACAGATACGCAGTATTTT.